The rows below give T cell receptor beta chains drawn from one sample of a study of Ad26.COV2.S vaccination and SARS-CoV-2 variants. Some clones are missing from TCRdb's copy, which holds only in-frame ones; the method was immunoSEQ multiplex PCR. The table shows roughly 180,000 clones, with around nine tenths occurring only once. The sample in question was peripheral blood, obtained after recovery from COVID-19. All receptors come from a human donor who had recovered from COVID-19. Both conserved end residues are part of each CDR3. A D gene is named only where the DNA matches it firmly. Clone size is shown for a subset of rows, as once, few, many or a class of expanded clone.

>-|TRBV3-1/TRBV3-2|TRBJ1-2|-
CASSLQTLGHGYTF
TGTGCCAGCAGCCTCCAGACGTTGGGGCATGGCTACACCTTC
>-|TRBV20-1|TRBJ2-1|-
CSASTPEYNEQFF
TGCAGTGCTAGTACGCCTGAATACAATGAGCAGTTCTTC
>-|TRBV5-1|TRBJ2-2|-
CASSETAGATGELFF
TGCGCCAGCAGCGAAACGGCCGGGGCAACCGGGGAGCTGTTTTTT
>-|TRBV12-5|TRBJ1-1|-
CASRGFYTEAFF
TGTGCTAGTCGGGGGTTTTACACTGAAGCTTTCTTT
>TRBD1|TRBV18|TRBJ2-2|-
CASSPPGQGTGELFF
TGTGCCAGCTCACCGCCGGGACAGGGGACCGGGGAGCTGTTTTTT
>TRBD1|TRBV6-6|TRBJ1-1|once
CASRETGLNTEAFF
TGTGCCAGCAGGGAGACAGGGTTGAACACTGAAGCTTTCTTT
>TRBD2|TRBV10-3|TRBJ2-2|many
CAISGLAGAGELFF
TGTGCCATCAGCGGACTAGCGGGAGCCGGGGAGCTGTTTTTT
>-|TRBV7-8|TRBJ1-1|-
CASSLGGEAFF
TGTGCCAGCAGCTTAGGGGGTGAAGCTTTCTTT
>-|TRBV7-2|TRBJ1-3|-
CASSLYGETGNTIYF
TGTGCCAGCAGCTTATACGGCGAGACTGGAAACACCATATATTTT
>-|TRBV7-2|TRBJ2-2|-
CASSIYTAVGGELFF
TGTGCCAGCAGCATATATACGGCTGTCGGCGGGGAGCTGTTTTTT
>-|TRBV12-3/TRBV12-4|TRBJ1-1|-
CASSLGRGAFF
TGTGCCAGCAGTTTGGGCAGAGGGGCTTTCTTT
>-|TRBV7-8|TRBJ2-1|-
CASSLGAGHYNEQFF
TGTGCCAGCAGCTTAGGGGCGGGACACTACAATGAGCAGTTCTTC
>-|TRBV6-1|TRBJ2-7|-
CASSDTGAYSYEQYF
TGTGCCAGCAGTGATACGGGGGCTTATTCCTACGAGCAGTACTTC
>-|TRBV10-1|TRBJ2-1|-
CASSGGVNPYNEQFF
TGCGCCAGCAGTGGCGGGGTAAACCCCTACAATGAGCAGTTCTTC
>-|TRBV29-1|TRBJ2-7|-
CSVEAKRGSGEQYF
TGCAGCGTTGAAGCAAAACGGGGATCGGGCGAGCAGTACTTC
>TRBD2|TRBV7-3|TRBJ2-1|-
CASSQLASVSNEQFF
TGTGCCAGCAGCCAACTAGCGTCCGTTTCCAATGAGCAGTTCTTC
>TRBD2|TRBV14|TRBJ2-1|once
CASSQEHSGLAGIEEQFF
TGTGCCAGCAGCCAAGAGCATTCCGGGCTAGCGGGAATTGAGGAGCAGTTCTTC
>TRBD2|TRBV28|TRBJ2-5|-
CASHKVGRWETQYF
TGTGCCAGCCATAAAGTCGGGAGGTGGGAGACCCAGTACTTC
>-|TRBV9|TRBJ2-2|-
CASSVRGEAGTGELFF
TGTGCCAGCAGCGTGAGGGGGGAGGCGGGCACCGGGGAGCTGTTTTTT
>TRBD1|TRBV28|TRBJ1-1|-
CASSSRQGLDIEAFF
TGTGCCAGCAGTTCCCGACAGGGGCTGGATATTGAAGCTTTCTTT
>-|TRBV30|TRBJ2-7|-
CAWSRLQGGEQYF
TGTGCCTGGAGTAGACTCCAGGGGGGCGAGCAGTACTTC
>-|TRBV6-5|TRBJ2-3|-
CASADGSTDTQYF
TGTGCCAGCGCGGATGGTAGCACAGATACGCAGTATTTT
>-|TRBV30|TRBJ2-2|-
CAWNHRRTGELFF
TGTGCCTGGAATCACAGAAGGACCGGGGAGCTGTTTTTT
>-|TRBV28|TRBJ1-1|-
CASRKNTEAFF
TGTGCCAGCAGAAAGAACACTGAAGCTTTCTTT
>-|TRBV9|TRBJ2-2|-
CASKPSANTGELFF
TGTGCCAGCAAACCCAGCGCGAACACCGGGGAGCTGTTTTTT
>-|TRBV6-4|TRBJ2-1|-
CASSDSKEGAEQFF
TGTGCCAGCAGTGACTCGAAGGAGGGCGCTGAGCAGTTCTTC
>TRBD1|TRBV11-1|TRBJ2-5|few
CASSLGGTGKETQYF
TGTGCCAGCAGCTTAGGGGGGACAGGGAAAGAGACCCAGTACTTC
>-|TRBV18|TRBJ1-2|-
CASSVDRTLYGYTF
TGTGCCAGCTCTGTAGACAGGACCCTCTATGGCTACACCTTC
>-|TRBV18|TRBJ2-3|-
CASSSFGTDTDTQYF
TGTGCCAGCTCATCTTTTGGGACCGACACAGATACGCAGTATTTT
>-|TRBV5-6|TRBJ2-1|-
CASSLDSPYNEQFF
TGTGCCAGCAGCTTGGACTCCCCCTACAATGAGCAGTTCTTC
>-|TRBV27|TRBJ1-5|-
CASSLKGFQPQHF
TGTGCCAGCAGTTTAAAAGGGTTTCAGCCCCAGCATTTT
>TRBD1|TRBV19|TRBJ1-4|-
CASSATGTGMNEKLFF
TGTGCCAGTAGTGCTACCGGGACAGGGATGAATGAAAAACTGTTTTTT
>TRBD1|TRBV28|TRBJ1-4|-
CASSTTGVGEKLFF
TGTGCCAGCAGCACGACAGGGGTGGGAGAAAAACTGTTTTTT
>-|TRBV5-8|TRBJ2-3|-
CASSLGSYTQYF
TGTGCCAGCAGCTTGGGCTCCTATACGCAGTATTTT
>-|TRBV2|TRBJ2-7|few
CASREMDGGTHEQYF
TGTGCCAGCAGAGAAATGGACGGCGGTACCCACGAGCAGTACTTC
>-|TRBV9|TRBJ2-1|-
CASSVNPLVSNEQFF
TGTGCCAGCAGCGTAAACCCCCTAGTCTCCAATGAGCAGTTCTTC
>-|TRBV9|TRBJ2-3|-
CASSVDGGTDTQYF
TGTGCCAGCAGCGTAGATGGCGGCACAGATACGCAGTATTTT
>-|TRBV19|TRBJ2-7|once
CASSPTGREQYF
TGTGCCAGTAGTCCCACAGGGCGCGAGCAGTACTTC
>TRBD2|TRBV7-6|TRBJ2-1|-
CASSLVAGAPVEQFF
TGTGCCAGCAGCTTAGTAGCGGGGGCCCCTGTTGAGCAGTTCTTC
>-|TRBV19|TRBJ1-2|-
CASTQRREGNYGYTF
TGTGCCAGTACCCAACGCCGGGAGGGAAACTATGGCTACACCTTC
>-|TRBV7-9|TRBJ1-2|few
CASSPPWGLWGYTF
TGTGCCAGCAGCCCCCCTTGGGGGCTTTGGGGCTACACCTTC
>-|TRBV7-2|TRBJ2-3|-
CASSGAPNFNTDTQYF
TGTGCCAGCAGCGGGGCCCCGAACTTTAACACAGATACGCAGTATTTT
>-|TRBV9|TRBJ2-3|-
CASSVEMTGADTQYF
TGTGCCAGCAGCGTAGAAATGACAGGAGCCGATACGCAGTATTTT
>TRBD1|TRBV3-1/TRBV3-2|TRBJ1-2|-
CASSPGEDRGSTNYGYTF
TGTGCCAGCAGCCCAGGGGAGGACAGGGGATCTACTAACTATGGCTACACCTTC
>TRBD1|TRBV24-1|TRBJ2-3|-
CATRNRGPGTDTQYF
TGTGCCACCAGAAACAGGGGGCCGGGCACAGATACGCAGTATTTT
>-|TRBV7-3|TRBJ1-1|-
CASTAQGRGTLSAFF
TGTGCCAGCACCGCCCAGGGGCGCGGGACTTTGTCAGCTTTCTTT
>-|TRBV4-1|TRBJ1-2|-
CASSPYRQRGYTF
TGCGCCAGCAGCCCCTACCGGCAGCGGGGCTACACCTTC
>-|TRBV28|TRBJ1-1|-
CASSFPSDPGVHTEAFF
TGTGCCAGCAGTTTCCCGTCGGACCCGGGGGTTCACACTGAAGCTTTCTTT
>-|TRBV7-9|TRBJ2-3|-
CASSLVGAVTDTQYF
TGTGCCAGCAGCTTAGTCGGAGCTGTCACAGATACGCAGTATTTT
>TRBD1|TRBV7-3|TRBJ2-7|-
CASSSSGTGVGEQYF
TGTGCCAGCAGCTCCTCCGGGACAGGGGTAGGCGAGCAGTACTTC